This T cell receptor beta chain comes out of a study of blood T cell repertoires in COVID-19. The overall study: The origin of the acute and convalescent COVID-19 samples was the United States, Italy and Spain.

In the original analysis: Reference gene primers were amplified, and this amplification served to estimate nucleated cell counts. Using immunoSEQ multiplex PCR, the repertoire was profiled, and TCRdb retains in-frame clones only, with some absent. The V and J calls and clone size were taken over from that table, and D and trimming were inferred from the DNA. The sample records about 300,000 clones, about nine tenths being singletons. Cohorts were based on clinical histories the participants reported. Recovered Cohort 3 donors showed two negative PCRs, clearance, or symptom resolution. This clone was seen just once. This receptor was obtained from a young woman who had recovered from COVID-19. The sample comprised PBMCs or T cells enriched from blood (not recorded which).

The CDR3 region is CASTSGDSYNSPLHF. In DNA form, the CDR3 reads TGTGCCAGCACCTCGGGGGACAGCTATAATTCACCCCTCCACTTT. The chain joins TRBV5-6 to TRBJ1-6; 7 positions agree with TRBD1. CDR3 length equals 15 residues. Germline V gene sequence: CDR1 SGHDT, CDR2 YYEEEE. After removal of 6 bases from V and 3 bases from J, the junction contained 6 bases not matched to a gene.